This T cell receptor (beta chain) was captured by sequencing in a study of response to subunit inactivated influenza vaccine. General study points: The authors proposed limited new T cell recruitment per seasonal influenza vaccination.

The CDR3 consists of 15 residues. Germline lookup yields CDR1 LGHNA and CDR2 YNFKEQ. About this clonotype itself: The antigen is undetermined. Germline and junction disagree at one end, which may indicate a read error.

MiXCR, run by TCRdb on the RT-PCR reads, gives a single entry per CDR3 protein. The sample shows about 700,000 distinct CDR3 sequences, approximately 14% of them seen only once. The chain joins TRBV4-2 to TRBJ2-3, with D unclear. This specimen was PBMCs from blood, taken roughly 13 days after vaccination. This sequence was found in a man between 50 and 59 years old who received an inactivated influenza vaccine. The DNA of the CDR3 is TGTGCCAGCAGCCAAGACCTAGATCCCACAGATCCGCAGTATTTT. Amino acid sequence: CASSQDLDPTDPQYF.